These 14 T cell receptor beta chains came from one sample sequenced in a study of blood T cell repertoires in COVID-19. Sequenced by immunoSEQ multiplex PCR; TCRdb stores in-frame clones only, minus some. Of some 38,000 clones listed, around 85% are singletons. The sample taken for sequencing was peripheral blood. These receptors were taken from a man in his 70s with acute or convalescent COVID-19.

The V call is TRBV20-1, the J call TRBJ2-1, with D unresolved. CDR3 size: 11 residues. Germline CDR1 and CDR2: DFQATT and SNEGSKA (reference sequence). V dropped 0 bases and J dropped 10 bases, with 7 bases sitting between them. The CDR3 sequence: CSARDGREQFF. CDR3 sequence (DNA): TGCAGTGCTAGAGATGGCAGAGAGCAGTTCTTC.

The chain couples TRBV4-3 to TRBJ1-2; D gene unclear. This CDR3 region has 13 residues. Per the germline V gene, CDR1 is LGHNA and CDR2 is YSLEER. Trimming pared 0 bases from V and 7 bases from J, leaving 9 bases between. The DNA of the CDR3 is TGCGCCAGCAGCCAAGAGATGTTTAGTGGCTACACCTTC. Translated, it gives CASSQEMFSGYTF.

The chain carries TRBV28 and TRBJ1-4; maybe TRBD1 (5 bases). Germline V gene sequence: CDR1 MDHEN, CDR2 SYDVKM. The CDR3 has 16 amino acids. V lost 7 bases to trimming and J lost 7 bases, with 22 bases between them. CDR3 sequence: CASISGDGAGIEKLFF. The CDR3, as DNA: TGTGCCAGCATTTCGGGGGACGGGGCGGGGATTGAAAAACTGTTTTTT.

This chain links TRBV11-3 with TRBJ2-2; TRBD2 aligns across 13 bases. The CDR3 has 17 amino acids. Unmatched junction bases numbered 8, after V lost 5 bases and J lost 5 bases. Germline assignment: CDR1 SGHNT and CDR2 YENEEA. CDR3 DNA: TGTGCCAGCAGCCCCCGGACTAGCGGGAGTGGGACCGGGGAGCTGTTTTTT. Protein product: CASSPRTSGSGTGELFF.

This rearrangement joins TRBV11-2 to TRBJ2-7; 7 nucleotides agree with TRBD1. J was trimmed by 0 bases and V by 7 bases; bases with no gene match: 3. This CDR3 spans 13 amino acids. The germline V gene has CDR1 SGHAT and CDR2 FQNNGV. The CDR3 loop is CASTNRGSYEQYF. The DNA for the CDR3 is TGTGCCAGCACAAACAGGGGCTCCTACGAGCAGTACTTC. The full variable domain, rest sourced from reference TRBV11-2 and TRBJ2-7, is EAGVAQSPRYKIIEKRQSVAFWCNPISGHATLYWYQQILGQGPKLLIQFQNNGVVDDSQLPKDRFSAERLKGVDSTLKIQPAKLEDSAVYLCASTNRGSYEQYFGPGTRLTVT.

Only one count was recorded for this clone. The chain links TRBV11-2 to TRBJ2-5, with D possibly being TRBD2 (5 bases). The CDR3 contains 16 residues. CDR1 is SGHAT, CDR2 FQNNGV, per germline. V dropped 0 bases and J dropped 5 bases, with 16 bases sitting between them. CDR3 in amino acids: CASSLDPPGLRETQYF. The CDR3, as DNA: TGTGCCAGCAGCTTAGACCCCCCGGGGTTAAGGGAGACCCAGTACTTC.

This clone was seen more than once but under ten times. This rearrangement joins TRBV5-4 to TRBJ2-3, with 7 bases fitting TRBD2. V lost 4 bases, J lost 0 bases, and 8 bases stayed unmatched. Germline V gene sequence: CDR1 SGHNT, CDR2 YYREEE (reference sequence). This CDR3 is built from 16 residues. The CDR3 reads CASSDGRRASTDTQYF. The CDR3 bases are TGTGCCAGCAGCGACGGGAGGAGGGCTAGCACAGATACGCAGTATTTT.

In this sample, this clone turned up a few times. The chain has TRBV12-5 and TRBJ2-1, with D hard to call. The CDR3 runs 15 residues. The germline gives CDR1 LGHNT, CDR2 FRNRAP. V was shortened by 4 bases and J by 5 bases, with 15 bases between the two germline ends. The CDR3 reads CASGSRPNPNNEQFF. CDR3 sequence (DNA): TGTGCTAGTGGTTCTAGGCCCAATCCCAACAATGAGCAGTTCTTC.

This clone was seen more than once but under ten times. The genes are TRBV19 and TRBJ1-2; TRBD1 matches 9 bases. The germline gives CDR1 LNHDA, CDR2 SQIVND (reference sequence). The CDR3 loop spans 19 amino acids. J lost 5 bases, V lost 5 bases, and 21 bases had no gene match. CDR3 DNA: TGTGCCAGTAGTTTCCCCCAGACAGGGGGGAAACATGGTGGGTATGGCTACACCTTC. Translation: CASSFPQTGGKHGGYGYTF.

In this sample, this clone turned up once. J is TRBJ2-7 and V is TRBV7-3; 9 positions agree with TRBD1. CDR3 size: 15 residues. The germline V gene has CDR1 SGHTA and CDR2 FQGTGA. V lost 5 bases to trimming and J lost 3 bases; unmatched junction nucleotides: 8. The CDR3 here is CASSRGTGPGYEQYF. The CDR3 DNA follows: TGTGCCAGCAGCAGAGGGACAGGGCCGGGCTACGAGCAGTACTTC.

This clone occurred once. The chain is built from TRBV19 and TRBJ1-5; TRBD1 aligns across 10 bases. This CDR3 has 16 amino acids. From germline, CDR1 is LNHDA and CDR2 SQIVND (reference sequence). V gave up 7 bases and J gave up 6 bases; unmatched junction bases: 12. The CDR3 DNA is TGTGCCAGTACCCCCCCCCGACAGGGGGCAAGTCAGCCCCAGCATTTT. Translated: CASTPPRQGASQPQHF.

V gene TRBV7-9 combines with J gene TRBJ1-2; the D is unclear. The CDR3 is 13 residues long. V shed 1 base and J shed 2 bases, with 5 bases lying between them. From germline, CDR1 is SEHNR and CDR2 FQNEAQ (reference sequence). CDR3 bases: TGTGCCAGCAGCTTAGGGCAGAACTATGGCTACACCTTC. Amino acids: CASSLGQNYGYTF.

The rearrangement joins TRBV7-8 to TRBJ2-7; the D gene is possibly TRBD2 (6 bases). The CDR3 spans 13 residues. Germline assignment: CDR1 SGHVS and CDR2 FQNEAQ. Trimming cost V 1 base and J 7 bases, with 11 bases left between them. CDR3: CASSLEIGGEQYF. CDR3 DNA: TGTGCCAGCAGCTTAGAGATCGGAGGGGAGCAGTACTTC. Based on the CDR3 plus reference TRBV7-8 and TRBJ2-7, the full variable domain is GAGVSQSPRYKVAKRGQDVALRCDPISGHVSLFWYQQALGQGPEFLTYFQNEAQLDKSGLPSDRFFAERPEGSVSTLKIQRTQQEDSAVYLCASSLEIGGEQYFGPGTRLTVT.

The rearrangement joins TRBV19 to TRBJ1-1; D remains ambiguous. The CDR3 runs 12 residues. V was shortened by 5 bases and J by 4 bases, with 8 bases between the two germline ends. Germline values: CDR1 LNHDA, CDR2 SQIVND (reference sequence). The CDR3 sequence is CASSGLSTEAFF. DNA of the CDR3: TGTGCCAGTAGTGGACTGAGCACTGAAGCTTTCTTT.